The 32 T cell receptor beta chains below all came from one sample that was sequenced in a study of early T cells in non-severe SARS-CoV-2 infection. From the 5' RACE reads, TCRdb called clonotypes with MiXCR, one entry per CDR3 protein. The sample shows roughly 63,000 distinct CDR3 sequences, approximately 13% of them seen only once. The material sequenced was whole blood. The receptors shown here come from an adult who was a healthcare worker with PCR-confirmed SARS-CoV-2 infection or an uninfected control (not recorded which).

This clonotype came up many times. This sequence joins TRBV7-8 and TRBJ1-1; perhaps TRBD1 as D (6 bases). V lost 1 base, J lost 2 bases, and 14 bases lay in between. CDR3 length equals 16 residues. In germline, CDR1 is SGHVS, CDR2 FQNEAQ. The DNA for the CDR3 is TGTGCCAGCAGCTTAGTCGGGGGGGCGAGAAACACTGAAGCTTTCTTT. Its translation: CASSLVGGARNTEAFF.

This clonotype has a count of ten or more. The chain links TRBV6-1 to TRBJ2-1, with 14 bases that match TRBD2. V shed 6 bases, J shed 2 bases, and the junction held 12 bases outside the gene matches. Germline CDR1 is MNHNS and CDR2 is SASEGT. The CDR3 sequence is 19 residues long. The CDR3 bases are TGTGCCAGCAGAAGTTGGGGACTAGCGGGGGTAAGAGCCTACAATGAGCAGTTCTTC. Translated, it gives CASRSWGLAGVRAYNEQFF.

This clonotype showed up just a few times. The chain carries TRBV13 and TRBJ2-2, with 7 positions matching TRBD2. This CDR3 has 15 amino acids. Trimming took 5 bases from V and 3 from J; bases not matched to a gene: 6. Germline V gene lookup returns CDR1 PRHDT and CDR2 FYEKMQ (reference sequence). The CDR3 region is CASSPASGYTGELFF. CDR3 in DNA: TGTGCCAGCAGCCCCGCTAGCGGCTACACCGGGGAGCTGTTTTTT. Variable domain in full (rest from reference TRBV13 and TRBJ2-2): AAGVIQSPRHLIKEKRETATLKCYPIPRHDTVYWYQQGPGQDPQFLISFYEKMQSDKGSIPDRFSAQQFSDYHSELNMSSLELGDSALYFCASSPASGYTGELFFGEGSRLTVL.

The chain uses TRBV6-2 or TRBV6-3 and TRBJ2-5; 8 bases fit TRBD2. Trimming at V came to 6 bases and at J to 3 bases, leaving 18 bases not matched to a gene. CDR3 length: 18 residues. The germline CDR1 and CDR2 sequences are MNHEY and SVGEGT. The CDR3 nucleotides read TGTGCCAGCAGATTCCCGGGACTAGTAGGTATCGGGGAAGAGACCCAGTACTTC. The encoded protein is CASRFPGLVGIGEETQYF.

This clonotype has ten or more counts. The V gene is TRBV5-1, the J gene TRBJ2-5, with D uncertain. This CDR3 has 11 residues. Trimming took off 1 base at V and 5 bases at J, with 3 bases between the two ends. Germline loops: CDR1 SGHRS, CDR2 YFSETQ. CDR3 amino acids: CASSLQETQYF. The CDR3 DNA follows: TGCGCCAGCAGCTTGCAGGAGACCCAGTACTTC.

By proportion, this clonotype is medium-sized (0.01 to 0.1%). The chain uses TRBV6-6 and TRBJ2-7, with D perhaps assigned TRBD1 or TRBD2 (5 bases each). This CDR3 has 18 residues. Germline assignment: CDR1 MNHNY and CDR2 SVGAGI (reference sequence). Trimming shortened V by 5 bases and J by 0 bases, and 23 bases separated the two germline ends. DNA of the CDR3: TGTGCCAGCAGTCCCGAGATTAGTATGGCAGGGAGCTCCTACGAGCAGTACTTC. Its protein is CASSPEISMAGSSYEQYF.

There are many counts of this clonotype. This chain uses TRBV12-3 or TRBV12-4 with TRBJ2-7; tentatively, D is TRBD1 (6 bases). The V end lost 5 bases, the J end lost 2 bases, and 16 bases lay between the germline ends. The CDR3 runs to 15 residues. CDR3 sequence (DNA): TGTGCCAGCAGTATCACGACAGGACAAACCTACGAGCAGTACTTC. It encodes CASSITTGQTYEQYF.

Relative to its sample, this clonotype is medium-sized. The V gene is TRBV2, the J gene TRBJ2-7; TRBD2 is a possible D gene (7 bases). Trimming took off 6 bases at V and 2 bases at J, with 11 bases between the two ends. The CDR3 contains 13 residues. The germline V gene has CDR1 SNHLY and CDR2 FYNNEI. The CDR3 DNA follows: TGTGCCAGCAGCCGGGGGGCCGCCTACGAGCAGTACTTC. This gives the protein CASSRGAAYEQYF. The full variable domain, rest sourced from reference TRBV2 and TRBJ2-7, is EPEVTQTPSHQVTQMGQEVILRCVPISNHLYFYWYRQILGQKVEFLVSFYNNEISEKSEIFDDQFSVERPDGSNFTLKIRSTKLEDSAMYFCASSRGAAYEQYFGPGTRLTVT.

The chain has TRBV11-2 and TRBJ2-1; D remains unclear. Germline CDR1 SGHAT, CDR2 FQNNGV. Trimming took 6 bases from V and 10 from J, leaving 10 bases between them. This CDR3 has 11 residues. In DNA, the CDR3 is TGTGCCAGCAGTTATGAGGTGGAGCAGTTCTTC. Its protein product is CASSYEVEQFF.

The chain uses TRBV4-3 and TRBJ1-2, with 9 bases aligning to TRBD1. The germline gives CDR1 LGHNA, CDR2 YSLEER. This CDR3 contains 14 residues. Trimming at V came to 5 bases and at J to 6 bases, leaving 7 bases not matched to a gene. DNA of the CDR3: TGCGCCAGCAGCTCACTAGGACAGGGGAATGGCTACACCTTC. Translated: CASSSLGQGNGYTF.

This clonotype was recorded many times. The rearrangement links TRBV19 to TRBJ1-2; D unresolved. Germline CDR1 reads LNHDA; CDR2 reads SQIVND (reference sequence). The CDR3 has 20 amino acids. The V end was cut by 1 base, the J end by 4 bases, with 28 bases between. CDR3 nucleotide sequence: TGTGCCAGTAGTATAGCGGGAACGGGATTCAGCCCAGCCGAGACCTATGGCTACACCTTC. This gives the protein CASSIAGTGFSPAETYGYTF.

For this clonotype: Just one base apart from a much larger clone, this may be a read error. The chain links TRBV7-2 to TRBJ2-7, with D possibly matching TRBD2 (6 bases). Germline V gives CDR1 SGHTA, CDR2 FQGNSA. Trimming left V 4 bases short and J 5 bases short, with 15 bases between. This CDR3 contains 14 residues. In DNA form, the CDR3 reads TGTGCCAGCAGCTCGCCCCGGGGGATCCACGAGCAGTACTTC. This codes for CASSSPRGIHEQYF.

The genes are TRBV5-6 and TRBJ2-5; no definite D call. The germline CDR1 and CDR2 sequences are SGHDT and YYEEEE. The V gene lost 1 base and the J gene lost 1 base, with 5 bases spanning the gap. The CDR3 runs to 13 residues. The CDR3 spells CASSLWVQETQYF. For the CDR3, the DNA is TGTGCCAGCAGCTTGTGGGTCCAAGAGACCCAGTACTTC.

The V and J genes are TRBV15 and TRBJ2-5; 8 bases map to TRBD2. Germline V gene data show CDR1 as LNHNV and CDR2 as YYDKDF (reference sequence). The trim removed 4 bases at V and 0 bases at J, leaving 1 base unmatched. The CDR3 contains 14 residues. In DNA, the CDR3 is TGTGCCACCAGCATTAGCGGGAACCAAGAGACCCAGTACTTC. It encodes CATSISGNQETQYF.

There are many counts of this clonotype. The chain carries TRBV2 and TRBJ1-1; 9 bases match TRBD1. The J segment lost 5 bases and the V segment lost 6 bases, leaving 7 bases of the junction unmatched. The CDR3 totals 14 residues. Per germline, CDR1 SNHLY and CDR2 FYNNEI. The chain's CDR3 is CASRETGGITEAFF. For the CDR3, the DNA is TGTGCCAGCAGAGAGACAGGGGGAATTACTGAAGCTTTCTTT.

The gene calls are TRBV7-9 and TRBJ2-7; 8 positions match TRBD1. Germline V gene lookup returns CDR1 SEHNR and CDR2 FQNEAQ (reference sequence). With 7 bases clipped from V and 2 bases from J, the junction kept 7 bases outside the gene matches. The length of the CDR3 is 14 residues. The CDR3 protein is CASTPRDRPYEQYF. The CDR3, as DNA: TGTGCCAGCACCCCCCGGGACAGGCCCTACGAGCAGTACTTC.

Many counts were recorded for this clonotype. V is TRBV5-1 and J is TRBJ2-1; D is undetermined. Trimming removed 4 bases at V and 0 bases at J, with 11 bases between. Per germline, CDR1 SGHRS and CDR2 YFSETQ. The CDR3 loop spans 15 amino acids. CDR3 sequence reads: CASSIAGSSYNEQFF. The CDR3 coding sequence is TGCGCCAGCAGCATCGCAGGCAGCTCCTACAATGAGCAGTTCTTC. The complete variable domain, with remaining parts taken from reference TRBV5-1 and TRBJ2-1, reads KAGVTQTPRYLIKTRGQQVTLSCSPISGHRSVSWYQQTPGQGLQFLFEYFSETQRNKGNFPGRFSGRQFSNSRSEMNVSTLELGDSALYLCASSIAGSSYNEQFFGPGTRLTVL.

The chain joins TRBV4-1 to TRBJ1-1; possible D gene TRBD1, 5 bases. The CDR3 spans 14 residues. Trimming left V 1 base short and J 4 bases short, with 10 bases between. Germline V gene data show CDR1 as MGHRA and CDR2 as YSYEKL. In DNA, the CDR3 is TGCGCCAGCAGCCAAGCAGGACAAGCCACTGAAGCTTTCTTT. Its protein product is CASSQAGQATEAFF.

The chain joins TRBV12-3 or TRBV12-4 to TRBJ2-7, with 9 bases that match TRBD1. Trimming cost V 5 bases and J 5 bases; bases outside gene matches: 4. The CDR3 has 13 residues. Written as DNA, the CDR3 is TGTGCCAGCAGTAAGGGACAGGGCCACGAGCAGTACTTC. Amino acid sequence: CASSKGQGHEQYF.

The chain joins TRBV19 to TRBJ2-3; D call uncertain. The CDR3 covers 13 residues. V was clipped by 1 base and J by 5 bases, with 7 bases between them. CDR1 is LNHDA, CDR2 SQIVND, per germline (reference sequence). CDR3 nucleotide sequence: TGTGCCAGTAGTATAGTTTGGAGAGATACGCAGTATTTT. Amino acid sequence: CASSIVWRDTQYF.

Many counts were recorded for this clonotype. For the CDR3, the DNA is TGTGCCAGCAGACCTAGACAGAGTTATCAGCCCCAGCATTTT. Its protein product is CASRPRQSYQPQHF. This chain links TRBV27 with TRBJ1-5; D might be TRBD1 (5 bases). This CDR3 region has 14 residues. The V gene lost 6 bases and the J gene lost 5 bases, with 14 bases spanning the gap. Looked up from germline, CDR1 is MNHEY and CDR2 is SMNVEV (reference sequence).

This clonotype has ten or more counts. The chain recombines TRBV7-2 with TRBJ1-1, with unresolved D. Trimming pared 2 bases from V and 0 bases from J, leaving 13 bases between. The CDR3 is made up of 16 amino acids. The germline gives CDR1 SGHTA, CDR2 FQGNSA. In DNA form, the CDR3 reads TGTGCCAGCAGCTTACCCCCACGGGGAGTGAACACTGAAGCTTTCTTT. It translates to CASSLPPRGVNTEAFF.

This clonotype was observed a handful of times. The chain combines TRBV7-9 with TRBJ1-1; 10 bases line up with TRBD1. Per germline, CDR1 SEHNR and CDR2 FQNEAQ (reference sequence). V was pared by 3 bases and J by 5 bases, with 6 bases of the junction left unmatched. This CDR3 comprises 15 residues. The CDR3 protein is CASSLTGGVGTEAFF. The CDR3, as DNA: TGTGCCAGCAGCTTGACAGGGGGCGTTGGGACTGAAGCTTTCTTT.

The V call is TRBV5-1, the J call TRBJ1-2; 10 bases are a match to TRBD1. The germline CDR1 and CDR2 sequences are SGHRS and YFSETQ. Trimming at V came to 9 bases and at J to 2 bases, leaving 7 bases not matched to a gene. This CDR3 comprises 14 residues. This CDR3 reads CATNPGQGNYGYTF. The CDR3 DNA reads as TGCGCCACCAACCCGGGACAGGGGAACTATGGCTACACCTTC.

In this sample, this clonotype turned up many times. The rearrangement uses TRBV7-8 and TRBJ1-2; maybe TRBD1 (5 bases). The germline V gene has CDR1 SGHVS and CDR2 FQNEAQ. The CDR3 loop spans 13 amino acids. The ends were cut back, 2 bases at V and 8 bases at J, with 12 bases in the middle. CDR3 sequence (DNA): TGTGCCAGCAGCTTAATGCCCGGGGGGGGCTACACCTTC. This codes for CASSLMPGGGYTF.

The J gene is TRBJ2-7, the V gene TRBV20-1; TRBD2 aligns across 9 bases. This CDR3 spans 14 amino acids. Germline trimming cut 1 base from V and 6 bases from J; bases unmatched to any gene: 7. Germline values: CDR1 DFQATT, CDR2 SNEGSKA (reference sequence). The CDR3 loop is CSARGRTSDGEQYF. In DNA form, the CDR3 reads TGCAGTGCTAGAGGCAGGACTAGCGATGGCGAGCAGTACTTC.

Ten or more counts support this clonotype. This sequence joins TRBV7-8 and TRBJ2-1; no clear D. The CDR3 length is 13 residues. V was clipped by 7 bases and J by 0 bases, with 7 bases between them. The germline V gene encodes CDR1 SGHVS and CDR2 FQNEAQ. DNA of the CDR3: TGTGCCAGCATGAGCAGCTCCTACAATGAGCAGTTCTTC. This gives the protein CASMSSSYNEQFF.

This clonotype showed up many times. The rearrangement uses TRBV6-5 and TRBJ2-1, with 7 bases aligning to TRBD1. The CDR3 loop spans 14 amino acids. Germline CDR1 is MNHEY and CDR2 is SVGAGI. J gave up 1 base and V 4 bases, and 1 base lay outside the gene matches. The CDR3 loop is CASSWDRSYNEQFF. As DNA, the CDR3 is TGTGCCAGCAGTTGGGACAGATCCTACAATGAGCAGTTCTTC.

This clonotype was found a few times. This chain connects TRBV3-1 to TRBJ2-3, with D tentatively TRBD2 (5 bases). The ends were cut back, 7 bases at V and 4 bases at J, with 15 bases in the middle. The CDR3 has 14 residues. Germline assignment: CDR1 LGHDT and CDR2 YNNKEL (reference sequence). The CDR3 DNA sequence: TGTGCCAGCACCAAAGCGGCAGTCCCAGATACGCAGTATTTT. Translating gives CASTKAAVPDTQYF.

This clonotype has at least ten counts. An end of the junction differs from the germline gene, which may be a read error. The rearrangement uses TRBV6-6 and TRBJ1-6; D is unclear. The V gene's germline CDR1 is MNHNY and CDR2 SVGAGI (reference sequence). The CDR3 covers 15 residues. Here the CDR3 DNA reads TGTGCCAGCAGTTACTCGGCCCAAACGGGGTCACCCCTCCATTTT. Protein sequence: CASSYSAQTGSPLHF.

This clonotype has more than one count but fewer than ten. Here the CDR3 DNA reads TGCAGCGTGGGGACACTGAACACTGAAGCTTTCTTT. It translates to CSVGTLNTEAFF. The V gene is TRBV29-1, the J gene TRBJ1-1; D is perhaps TRBD1 (6 bases). The CDR3 covers 12 residues. V lost 6 bases to trimming and J lost 0 bases, with 8 bases between them. CDR1 is SQVTM and CDR2 is ANQGSEA in the germline V gene.

This clonotype was observed a handful of times. This chain joins TRBV4-2 and TRBJ1-5; D is unclear. Germline CDR1 reads LGHNA; CDR2 reads YNFKEQ. The CDR3 extends over 17 amino acids. Trimming pared 0 bases from V and 2 bases from J, leaving 14 bases between. The CDR3 region has the DNA TGTGCCAGCAGCCAAGAGTATTTCGGAGCTGGCAATCAGCCCCAGCATTTT. Residues: CASSQEYFGAGNQPQHF.